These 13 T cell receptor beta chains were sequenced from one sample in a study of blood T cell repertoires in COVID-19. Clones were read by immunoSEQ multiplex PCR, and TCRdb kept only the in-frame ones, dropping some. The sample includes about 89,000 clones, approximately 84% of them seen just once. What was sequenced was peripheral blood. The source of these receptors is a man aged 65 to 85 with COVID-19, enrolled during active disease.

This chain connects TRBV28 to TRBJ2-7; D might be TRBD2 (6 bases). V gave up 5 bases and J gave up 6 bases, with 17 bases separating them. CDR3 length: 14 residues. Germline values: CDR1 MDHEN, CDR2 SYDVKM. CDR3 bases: TGTGCCAGCAGTACAACCACCTGGGGGGTCGAGCAGTACTTC. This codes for CASSTTTWGVEQYF.

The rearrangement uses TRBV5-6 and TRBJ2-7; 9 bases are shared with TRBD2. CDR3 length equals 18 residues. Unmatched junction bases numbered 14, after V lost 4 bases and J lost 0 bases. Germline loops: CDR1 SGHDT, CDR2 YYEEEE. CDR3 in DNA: TGTGCCAGCAGCGTGAGACTAAGCGGGGGGCCCAGCTCCTACGAGCAGTACTTC. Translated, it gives CASSVRLSGGPSSYEQYF. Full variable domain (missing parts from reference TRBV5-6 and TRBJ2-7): DAGVTQSPTHLIKTRGQQVTLRCSPKSGHDTVSWYQQALGQGPQFIFQYYEEEERQRGNFPDRFSGHQFPNYSSELNVNALLLGDSALYLCASSVRLSGGPSSYEQYFGPGTRLTVT.

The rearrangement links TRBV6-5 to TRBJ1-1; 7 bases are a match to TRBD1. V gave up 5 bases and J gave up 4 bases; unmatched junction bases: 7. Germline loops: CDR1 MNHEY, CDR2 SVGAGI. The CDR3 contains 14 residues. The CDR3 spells CASSPDRWGTEAFF. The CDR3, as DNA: TGTGCCAGCAGTCCGGACAGGTGGGGCACTGAAGCTTTCTTT.

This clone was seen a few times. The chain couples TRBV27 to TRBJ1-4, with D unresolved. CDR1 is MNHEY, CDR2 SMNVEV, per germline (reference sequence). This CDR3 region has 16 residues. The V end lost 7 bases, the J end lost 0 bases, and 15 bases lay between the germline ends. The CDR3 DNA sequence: TGTGCCAGCACCAAGGTGACACCCTCAACTAATGAAAAACTGTTTTTT. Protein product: CASTKVTPSTNEKLFF. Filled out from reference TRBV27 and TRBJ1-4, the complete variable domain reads EAQVTQNPRYLITVTGKKLTVTCSQNMNHEYMSWYRQDPGLGLRQIYYSMNVEVTDKGDVPEGYKVSRKEKRNFPLILESPSPNQTSLYFCASTKVTPSTNEKLFFGSGTQLSVL.

CDR3 sequence reads: CASSHRGVDGYTF. CDR3 in DNA: TGTGCCAGCAGTCACAGGGGTGTAGATGGCTACACCTTC. The chain has TRBV27 and TRBJ1-2; 7 bases match TRBD1. Germline CDR1 and CDR2: MNHEY and SMNVEV (reference sequence). This CDR3 spans 13 amino acids. V lost 5 bases to trimming and J lost 6 bases; unmatched junction nucleotides: 6.

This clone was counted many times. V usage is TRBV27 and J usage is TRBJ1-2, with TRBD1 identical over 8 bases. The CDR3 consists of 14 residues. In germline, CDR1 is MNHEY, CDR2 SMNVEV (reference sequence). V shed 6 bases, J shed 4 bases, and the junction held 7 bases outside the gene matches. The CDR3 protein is CASSLGTGLYGYTF. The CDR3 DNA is TGTGCCAGCAGCCTAGGGACAGGACTCTATGGCTACACCTTC.

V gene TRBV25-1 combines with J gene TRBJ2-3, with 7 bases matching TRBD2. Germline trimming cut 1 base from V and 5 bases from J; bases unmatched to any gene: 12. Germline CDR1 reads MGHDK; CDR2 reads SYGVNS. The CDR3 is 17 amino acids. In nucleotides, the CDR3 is TGTGCCAGCAGTGAATTTTTTTCGGGGGGAGGTGGAGATACGCAGTATTTT. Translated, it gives CASSEFFSGGGGDTQYF.

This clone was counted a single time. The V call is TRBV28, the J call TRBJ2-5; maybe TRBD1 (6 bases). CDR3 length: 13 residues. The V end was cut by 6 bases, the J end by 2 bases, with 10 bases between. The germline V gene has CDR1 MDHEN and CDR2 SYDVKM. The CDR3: CASRMTGQETQYF. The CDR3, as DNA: TGTGCCAGCAGGATGACAGGTCAAGAGACCCAGTACTTC.

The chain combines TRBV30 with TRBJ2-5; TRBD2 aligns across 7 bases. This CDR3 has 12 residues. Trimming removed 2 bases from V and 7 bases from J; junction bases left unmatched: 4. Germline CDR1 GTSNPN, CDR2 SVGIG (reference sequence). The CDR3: CAWSRDYGTQYF. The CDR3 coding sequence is TGTGCCTGGAGTAGGGACTATGGGACCCAGTACTTC.

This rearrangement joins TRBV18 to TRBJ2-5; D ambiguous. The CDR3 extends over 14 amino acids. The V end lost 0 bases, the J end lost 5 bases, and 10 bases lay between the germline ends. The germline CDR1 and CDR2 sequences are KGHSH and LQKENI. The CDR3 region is CASSPPSGMETQYF. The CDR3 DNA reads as TGTGCCAGCTCACCACCGTCAGGCATGGAGACCCAGTACTTC. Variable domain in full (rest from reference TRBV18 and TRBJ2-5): NAGVMQNPRHLVRRRGQEARLRCSPMKGHSHVYWYRQLPEEGLKFMVYLQKENIIDESGMPKERFSAEFPKEGPSILRIQQVVRGDSAAYFCASSPPSGMETQYFGPGTRLLVL.

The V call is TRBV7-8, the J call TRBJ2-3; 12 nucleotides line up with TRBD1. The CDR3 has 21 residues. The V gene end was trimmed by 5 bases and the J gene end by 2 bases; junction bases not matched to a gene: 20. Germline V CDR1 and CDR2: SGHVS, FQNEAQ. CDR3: CASSPRDRGRWSMGNTDTQYF. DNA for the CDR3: TGTGCCAGCAGCCCCCGGGACAGGGGGCGGTGGTCAATGGGAAACACAGATACGCAGTATTTT.

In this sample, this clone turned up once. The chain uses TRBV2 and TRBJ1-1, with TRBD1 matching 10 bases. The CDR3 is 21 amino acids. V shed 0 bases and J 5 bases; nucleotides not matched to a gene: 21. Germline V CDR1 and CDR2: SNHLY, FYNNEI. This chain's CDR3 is CASSEAGAPDRGRGSETEAFF. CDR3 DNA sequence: TGTGCCAGCAGTGAAGCGGGGGCCCCAGACAGGGGGCGAGGATCGGAGACTGAAGCTTTCTTT.

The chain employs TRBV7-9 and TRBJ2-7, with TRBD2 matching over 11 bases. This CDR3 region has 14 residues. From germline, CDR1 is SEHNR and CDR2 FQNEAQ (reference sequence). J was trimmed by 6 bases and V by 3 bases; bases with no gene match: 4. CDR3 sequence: CASSFTGTSGEQYF. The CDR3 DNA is TGTGCCAGCAGCTTCACCGGGACTAGCGGCGAGCAGTACTTC.